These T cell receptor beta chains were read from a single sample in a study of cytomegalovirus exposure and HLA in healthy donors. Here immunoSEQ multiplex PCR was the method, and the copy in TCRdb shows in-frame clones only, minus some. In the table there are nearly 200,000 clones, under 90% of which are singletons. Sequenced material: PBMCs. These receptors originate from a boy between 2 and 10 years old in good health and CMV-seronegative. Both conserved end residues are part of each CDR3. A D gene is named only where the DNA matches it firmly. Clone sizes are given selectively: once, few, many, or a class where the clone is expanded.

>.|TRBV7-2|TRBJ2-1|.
CASSHHPPKRSVLNEQFF
TGTGCCAGCAGCCACCACCCCCCCAAGCGTTCTGTCCTTAATGAGCAGTTCTTC
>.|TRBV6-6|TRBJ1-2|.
CASEWTETDPSGYTF
TGTGCCAGCGAATGGACCGAGACAGATCCTTCGGGCTACACCTTC
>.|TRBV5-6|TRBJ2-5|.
CASSYWADPRETQYF
TGTGCCAGCAGCTATTGGGCAGACCCCCGGGAGACCCAGTACTTC
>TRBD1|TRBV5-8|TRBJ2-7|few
CASSPYLGTGQYEQYF
TGTGCCAGCAGCCCTTACCTCGGGACAGGACAGTACGAGCAGTACTTC
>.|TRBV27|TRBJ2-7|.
CASSLSGGYEQYF
TGTGCCAGCAGTTTATCGGGGGGCTACGAGCAGTACTTC
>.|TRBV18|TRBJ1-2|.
CASSPEDSYGYTF
TGTGCCAGCTCACCGGAAGACTCTTATGGCTACACCTTC
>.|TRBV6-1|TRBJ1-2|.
CASSERTIGGREWSYGYTF
TGTGCCAGCAGTGAAAGGACGATCGGAGGGAGGGAATGGTCGTATGGCTACACCTTC
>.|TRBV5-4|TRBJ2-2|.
CASSPRLRGWAGELFF
TGTGCCAGCAGCCCTCGACTACGGGGTTGGGCCGGGGAGCTGTTTTTT
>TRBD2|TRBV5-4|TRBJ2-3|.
CASSSGLAGGSDTQYF
TGTGCCAGCAGCTCCGGACTAGCGGGGGGGTCAGATACGCAGTATTTT
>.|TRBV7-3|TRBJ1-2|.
CASSLSGEPPYGYTF
TGTGCCAGCAGCTTATCGGGGGAACCGCCCTATGGCTACACCTTC
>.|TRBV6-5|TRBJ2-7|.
CASSYVEGTYEQYF
TGTGCCAGCAGTTACGTTGAGGGTACCTACGAGCAGTACTTC
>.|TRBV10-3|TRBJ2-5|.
CAISGTSQETQYF
TGTGCCATCAGTGGGACAAGCCAAGAGACCCAGTACTTC
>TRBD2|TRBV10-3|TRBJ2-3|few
CASGAGTSGGPYTQYF
TGTGCCTCTGGGGCCGGGACTAGCGGGGGGCCGTATACGCAGTATTTT
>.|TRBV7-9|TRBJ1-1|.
CASSLGSNTEAFF
TGTGCCAGCAGCTTGGGCAGTAACACTGAAGCTTTCTTT
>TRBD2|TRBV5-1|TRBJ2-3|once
CASSLGTSGHTDTQYF
TGCGCCAGCAGCCTCGGGACTAGCGGACACACAGATACGCAGTATTTT
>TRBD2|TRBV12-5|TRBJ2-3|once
CASGHRTSGQYF
TGTGCTAGTGGTCACAGGACTAGCGGGCAGTATTTT
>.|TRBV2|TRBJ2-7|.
CASSEPTGPYEQYF
TGTGCCAGCAGTGAACCCACAGGGCCCTACGAGCAGTACTTC
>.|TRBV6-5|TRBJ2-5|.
CASSNGGSGETQYF
TGTGCCAGCAGTAACGGTGGCAGCGGGGAGACCCAGTACTTC
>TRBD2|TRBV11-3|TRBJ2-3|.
CASSLNLGTSLSTDTQYF
TGTGCCAGCAGCCTCAACCTCGGGACTAGCTTAAGCACAGATACGCAGTATTTT
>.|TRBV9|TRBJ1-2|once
CASSEDSRGGGYTF
TGTGCCAGCAGCGAGGATTCCAGGGGCGGTGGCTACACCTTC
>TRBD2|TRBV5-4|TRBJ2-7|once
CASSLFGGGDYEQYF
TGTGCCAGCAGCTTGTTTGGCGGGGGGGACTACGAGCAGTACTTC
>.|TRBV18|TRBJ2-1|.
CASSPYRDNEQFF
TGTGCCAGCTCACCCTACAGGGACAATGAGCAGTTCTTC
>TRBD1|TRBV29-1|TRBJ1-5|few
CSVRQGLNQPQHF
TGCAGCGTTAGACAGGGGCTCAATCAGCCCCAGCATTTT
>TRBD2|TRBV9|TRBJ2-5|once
CASSGGLAGGHETQYF
TGTGCCAGCAGCGGAGGACTAGCGGGGGGGCACGAGACCCAGTACTTC
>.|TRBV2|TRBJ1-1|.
CASNIGGTEAFF
TGTGCCAGCAATATCGGGGGAACTGAAGCTTTCTTT
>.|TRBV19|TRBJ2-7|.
CASSKILRGYEQYF
TGTGCCAGTAGTAAAATCCTGCGGGGCTACGAGCAGTACTTC
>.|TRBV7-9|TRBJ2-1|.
CASTSGSEYNEQFF
TGTGCCAGCACCTCAGGGTCAGAATACAATGAGCAGTTCTTC
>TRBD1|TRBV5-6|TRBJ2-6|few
CASSPTGSGANVLTF
TGTGCCAGCAGCCCGACAGGGTCTGGGGCCAACGTCCTGACTTTC
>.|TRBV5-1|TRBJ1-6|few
CASSLGYRDRTYNSPLHF
TGCGCCAGCAGCTTGGGGTACAGGGATCGGACCTATAATTCACCCCTCCACTTT
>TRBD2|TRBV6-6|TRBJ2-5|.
CASSLTLAGARTQYF
TGTGCCAGCAGTTTAACGCTAGCGGGGGCCCGGACCCAGTACTTC
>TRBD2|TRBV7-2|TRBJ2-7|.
CASSLAAMGRGGLDEQYF
TGTGCCAGCAGCCTAGCGGCCATGGGGCGGGGGGGCCTCGACGAGCAGTACTTC
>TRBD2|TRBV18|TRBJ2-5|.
CASSPGLEETQYF
TGTGCCAGCTCACCGGGACTAGAAGAGACCCAGTACTTC
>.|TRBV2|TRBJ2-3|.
CASRPRAGADTQYF
TGTGCCAGCAGACCCAGGGCGGGGGCCGATACGCAGTATTTT
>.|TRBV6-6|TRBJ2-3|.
CASSYSRLDQTDTQYF
TGTGCCAGCAGTTACTCTCGGCTAGATCAAACAGATACGCAGTATTTT
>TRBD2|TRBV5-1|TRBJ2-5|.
CASSFDIYLAGGLETQYF
TGCGCCAGCAGCTTCGATATATACCTAGCGGGGGGGCTTGAGACCCAGTACTTC
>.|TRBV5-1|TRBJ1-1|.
CASSPRGGPGNTEAFF
TGCGCCAGCAGCCCGAGGGGGGGGCCGGGGAACACTGAAGCTTTCTTT
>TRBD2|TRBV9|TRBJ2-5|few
CASSVEGSGTGETQYF
TGTGCCAGCAGCGTAGAGGGTAGCGGGACCGGAGAGACCCAGTACTTC
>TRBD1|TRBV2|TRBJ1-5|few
CASSRQGEKPQHF
TGTGCCAGCAGTAGACAGGGGGAGAAACCCCAGCATTTT